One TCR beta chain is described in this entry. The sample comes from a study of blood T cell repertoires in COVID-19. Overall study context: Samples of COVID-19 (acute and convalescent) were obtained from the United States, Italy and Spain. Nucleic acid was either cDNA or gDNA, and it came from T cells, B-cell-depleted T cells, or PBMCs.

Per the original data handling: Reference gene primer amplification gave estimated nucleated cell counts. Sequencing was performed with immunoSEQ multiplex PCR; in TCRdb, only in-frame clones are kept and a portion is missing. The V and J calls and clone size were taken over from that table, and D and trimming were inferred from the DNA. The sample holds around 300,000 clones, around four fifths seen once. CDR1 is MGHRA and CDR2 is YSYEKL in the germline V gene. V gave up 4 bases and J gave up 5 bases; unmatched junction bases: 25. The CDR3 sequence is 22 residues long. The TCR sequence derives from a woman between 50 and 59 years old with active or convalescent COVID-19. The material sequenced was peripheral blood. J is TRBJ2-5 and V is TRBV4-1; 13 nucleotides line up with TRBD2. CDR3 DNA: TGCGCCAGCAGCCCGAGGGCCCCTACTAGCGGGAGGGCCGTGTGGTGGGGGGAGACCCAGTACTTC. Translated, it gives CASSPRAPTSGRAVWWGETQYF.